This record covers a single T cell receptor beta chain. Its specific antigen is unknown. No per-base quality is available; no much larger clone lies one base away. Counted from cysteine to phenylalanine, this CDR3 has 15 amino acids. The read is trimmed to its CDR3 DNA, 45 bases read in frame from base 1. Taken from the germline V gene, the CDR1 and CDR2 loops are SGHVS and FQNEAQ. Here V drops 0 bases and J drops 4 bases, and the junction holds 2 bases not matched to any gene. This entry comes from a study of cytomegalovirus exposure and HLA in healthy donors listed by TCRdb under 2017. In the study overall: An earlier analysis of some 600 of the donors reported about 260 Gb of sequence data and around 120 million unique TCR beta sequences obtained from approximately 180 million T cells. A later analysis re-examined previously published TCR beta repertoires from more than 550 donors and added high-resolution HLA genotyping to investigate patterns of TCR occurrence. Among roughly 370 genotyped donors of the cohort, an average of approximately 250,000 unique TCR beta nucleotide sequences were sequenced per donor, roughly 18% of them non-productive. Donor age, sex, ethnicity and CMV serostatus were collected together with the repertoire data. Besides the first cohort of around 700 subjects, a separate validation cohort made up of 120 different subjects was used. Among the roughly 380 genotyped donors, approximately 77% belonged to the genetic ancestry cluster associated with self-reported Caucasian donors. Typing coverage differed by locus: A, B, C, DRB1 and DQB1 were typed in about 629-640 donors, DQA1 in 500 to 550, DPA1 in approximately 600, and DPB1 in 450 to 490. The study aimed to test whether signatures of past pathogen exposure could be identified by cataloging public T cell receptors. To predict cytomegalovirus infection status, the study combined high-throughput TCR immunosequencing, statistical association of individual TCRs with disease status, and machine learning. Genome-wide SNP genotypes for about three fifths of the 666 donors were used in a later genetic analysis, which treated that subset as a discovery cohort. Rather than using new phenotypic data, the later analysis identified candidate immune exposures from TCR beta sequences and from how often those sequences occurred across donors. Roughly 290 gigabases of sequencing data and 70 million to 95 million unique TCR sequences made up an early release that covered some 640 HLA-typed donors. A handful of DR-DQ haplotypes were treated as single units for association and clustering because of strong linkage in the cohort. Using immunosequencing, the study profiled T cell repertoires from around 680 subjects and related those repertoires to cytomegalovirus serostatus. HLA typing covered class I and class II loci at four-digit resolution. All discovery cohort repertoires had been generated on a single sequencing platform. To decide whether each TCR beta V gene segment behaved as functional or pseudogenic, an earlier analysis of approximately 600 of the donors relied on high-throughput TCR beta sequencing. Results and caveats for the whole study, not just this receptor: Broadly in line with IMGT annotations, most TCR beta V segments showed up in productive rearrangements about 87% or about 30% of the time in an earlier analysis of some 590 of the donors. The authors suggested that the approach could potentially be extended to other disease states and immunological phenotypes. In vitro tests confirmed that a few of the cytomegalovirus-associated TCR beta chains recognize cytomegalovirus antigens. Because counts were too low, some 17 rarely observed V segments, including chromosome 9 orphons, were excluded from the earlier analysis of 500 to 700 of the donors. The sequencing pipeline was judged likely to have produced a cluster of highly shared sequence variants as a technical artifact. A later analysis reported that several top co-occurrence clusters appeared linked to parvovirus B19, influenza, CMV and Epstein-Barr virus. Compared with the roughly 670-donor mean, donors in an Asian-associated ancestry cluster had fewer N-insertions in productive TCRs, according to a later genetic analysis. In a later analysis, the rate of TCR association differed among HLA loci, with DRB1 alleles having the most associated TCRs and HLA-C alleles having the fewest. The only immune exposure information available for the cohort was CMV serostatus. HLA typing was unavailable for some donors at each locus, so association tests used only the typed subset. A further reported finding was that TCR beta sequences accurately predicted the HLA-A and HLA-B alleles for most subjects in the first cohort. Compared with equally common non-associated chains, HLA-associated TCR beta chains in a later analysis were more clonally expanded and had lower generation probabilities. In a later analysis, most CMV-associated TCR beta chains were found to appear HLA-restricted, with HLA associations seemingly driven largely by CMV exposure. In both the original and validation cohorts, the classifier was reported to diagnose cytomegalovirus status with high specificity and sensitivity. Linkage disequilibrium might explain the correlated functional status among segregating V segments, but an unknown experimental factor could not be ruled out. Assigning TCR associations to individual alleles was difficult when HLA alleles, especially DR and DQ, strongly co-occurred. Specific HLA alleles were associated with 18,000 or so TCR beta sequences at a false discovery rate of 0.05 in a later analysis. In the study, 150 to 200 TCR beta chains were listed as associated with cytomegalovirus. Across donors, most TCR sequences were observed very rarely, whereas some public TCRs were present in many individuals. The presence/absence analyses assumed that sequencing depth was roughly uniform across donors, and that assumption may not be true. In this cohort, only TCR beta chains were sequenced, and detectable features were limited by the absence of alpha or paired-chain data. V-gene and J-gene trimming of TCR beta chains was associated with a missense DCLRE1C variant in a later genetic analysis, and the association was replicated in an independent cohort. The 87-base-pair reads could not distinguish some IMGT-functional V segments, including TRBV6-2 and TRBV6-3, so those segments were excluded.

The cohort was made up of 666 healthy bone marrow donors. At the time of sampling, every cohort member was nominally healthy, though immune exposures that went unrecorded were likely present. The donor tested CMV seronegative and was one of the 352 seronegative cohort members. Each donor provided a peripheral blood sample, and peripheral blood mononuclear cells were used for TCR beta sequencing. Genomic DNA was extracted from the blood cell samples with the Qiagen DNeasy Blood Extraction Kit. Receptors were amplified or captured by the immunoSEQ multiplex PCR assay. For the multiplex PCR, a mixture combining 60 forward primers for TCR Vbeta segments and 13 reverse primers for TCR Jbeta segments was used. A multiplex PCR assay on genomic DNA amplified the CDR3 region of rearranged TCR beta genes. Amplified TCR beta libraries were sequenced as 87-base-pair reads on the Illumina HiSeq System. Regarding the original processing steps: In a later analysis, some 80 million unique TCR beta chains were counted across the 500 to 850 repertoires, and around 11 million of these chains were shared by at least two donors. Raw reads were error-corrected and collapsed into unique sequences with a nearest-neighbor algorithm that merged closely related sequences to remove PCR and sequencing errors. V, D and J gene segments were assigned by aligning CDR3 sequences to IMGT reference sequences. Each retained sequence needed at least a six-nucleotide match to both a V gene segment and a J gene segment. Rearrangements were called productive when the CDR3 lacked stop codons and stayed in frame with V and J; all others were non-productive. CDR3 was defined according to IMGT convention as the region running from the second conserved V-encoded cysteine to the conserved J-encoded phenylalanine. Sequences without an unambiguous match to a single V gene segment were excluded from the earlier analysis of a few hundred of the donors. An earlier analysis of a few hundred of the donors called V segments functional above 56.7% productive rearrangements and segregating when the between-donor standard deviation exceeded 5%. A statistical classification framework was developed to diagnose cytomegalovirus status using the catalog of TCR beta chain sequences. In a later analysis, TCR nucleotide sequences were compared against IMGT/GENE-DB human TR gene sequences so that V and J genes could be assigned. In a later analysis, CDR3 sequences and most-parsimonious VDJ recombination scenarios were assigned using the TCRdist pipeline. In a later analysis, every TCR beta chain was defined by the combination of its CDR3 amino acid sequence and its V-gene family, and reads without a unique V-gene family were dropped. In a later analysis, fewer than 600 highly shared, low-generation-probability nucleotide sequences were removed to address suspected cross-contamination and a sequencing artifact. A later analysis calculated a clonal expansion index for each public chain from normalized within-repertoire ranks of inferred template counts. Generation probabilities in a later analysis came from a VDJ recombination model fitted to out-of-frame rearrangements, and those results were checked against IGoR. Hypergeometric tests were used in a later analysis to score TCR-TCR, TCR-HLA and TCR-CMV co-occurrence, with a repertoire-size bias correction applied to the TCR pairs. A later analysis estimated false discovery rates by permuting HLA or CMV assignments 20 times. A later analysis grouped co-occurring TCRs with DBSCAN, adding TCRdist sequence similarity when clustering within HLA-allele-positive subsets. For co-occurrence clustering, repertoires with fewer than 30,000 or more than 120,000 public chains were excluded, along with 5 or 6 repertoires with anomalous nucleotide sharing. What TCRdb holds here is the immuneACCESS table cut down to in-frame rearrangements. Part of the clones is not present; checked against another copy, under half of the missing clones reflect an unresolved V gene, and the others are unexplained. V, J and clone size derive from that table, while D and trimming were established from the DNA sequence. The sample profile shows approximately 150,000 clones; about three quarters of them were found once. The ten largest clones add up to around 2.4% of the sample.

This clonotype was sampled from a female donor in good health and CMV-seronegative. The chain is encoded by TRBV7-8 joined to TRBJ1-2, with 10 central nucleotides matching TRBD1. The sequenced material came from PBMCs. The CDR3 sequence is CASSLAGTGAYGYTF. The nucleotide sequence reads as follows: TGTGCCAGCAGCTTAGCAGGGACAGGGGCCTATGGCTACACCTTC.